These 31 T cell receptor beta chains were all obtained from the same sample, sequenced in a study of blood T cells in healthy people across ages. Using a J-beta primer mix together with a sample-barcoded 5' primer, a second PCR was run for roughly 6 to 12 cycles. TCRdb itself ran the 5' RACE reads through MiXCR, one entry per CDR3 protein. Among around 800,000 distinct CDR3 sequences, around 68% were seen once, and the ten largest hold about a quarter. The sample was blood. All receptors come from a man aged 30 to 45 in good health.

The chain combines TRBV4-1 with TRBJ1-1; perhaps TRBD1 as D (5 bases). The CDR3 contains 15 residues. The germline V gene has CDR1 MGHRA and CDR2 YSYEKL. Trimming stripped 2 bases from V and 5 bases from J, with 15 bases between. The CDR3 is CASSQIRGGRTEAFF. In DNA, the CDR3 is TGCGCCAGCAGCCAAATCCGGGGGGGAAGGACTGAAGCTTTCTTT.

This chain's CDR3 is CSDNTGVKANYEQYF. CDR3 coding DNA: TGCAGCGACAATACAGGGGTCAAGGCCAACTACGAGCAGTACTTC. This chain joins TRBV29-1 and TRBJ2-7; 7 bases agree with TRBD1. Losses at the gene ends were 7 bases for V and 3 bases for J; bases not matched to a gene: 15. Germline V gives CDR1 SQVTM, CDR2 ANQGSEA. CDR3 size: 15 residues.

The rearrangement uses TRBV5-1 and TRBJ2-3, with 7 bases that match TRBD2. V shed 7 bases and J 4 bases; nucleotides not matched to a gene: 3. The CDR3 length is 12 residues. Germline values: CDR1 SGHRS, CDR2 YFSETQ. In nucleotides, the CDR3 is TGCGCCAGCGCCCTAGCGGCAGATACGCAGTATTTT. It encodes CASALAADTQYF. The whole variable domain, filled in from reference TRBV5-1 and TRBJ2-3, reads KAGVTQTPRYLIKTRGQQVTLSCSPISGHRSVSWYQQTPGQGLQFLFEYFSETQRNKGNFPGRFSGRQFSNSRSEMNVSTLELGDSALYLCASALAADTQYFGPGTRLTVL.

The sample holds a few counts of this clonotype. This rearrangement joins TRBV6-2 or TRBV6-3 to TRBJ2-3, with TRBD1 matching over 9 bases. The CDR3 length is 15 residues. J was trimmed by 2 bases and V by 6 bases; bases with no gene match: 6. The germline CDR1 and CDR2 sequences are MNHEY and SVGEGT. CDR3 in amino acids: CASRGRDRVTDTQYF. The CDR3 DNA follows: TGTGCCAGCAGAGGTAGGGACAGGGTCACAGATACGCAGTATTTT.

The chain couples TRBV3-1 to TRBJ2-3; 15 nucleotides align to TRBD2. The CDR3 contains 19 residues. V lost 1 base and J lost 4; bases outside the gene matches: 9. CDR1 LGHDT and CDR2 YNNKEL come from the germline V gene (reference sequence). The CDR3: CASSQVGLAGGRSADTQYF. CDR3 sequence (DNA): TGTGCCAGCAGCCAAGTAGGACTAGCGGGGGGGCGAAGTGCAGATACGCAGTATTTT.

The chain carries TRBV10-3 and TRBJ2-7; D is perhaps TRBD1 (5 bases). Germline CDR1 is ENHRY and CDR2 is SYGVKD. The CDR3 is 15 residues long. V was pared by 4 bases and J by 5 bases, with 18 bases between. The CDR3 spells CAISGGGQKGHEQYF. In nucleotides, the CDR3 is TGTGCCATCAGTGGGGGTGGTCAAAAGGGGCACGAGCAGTACTTC.

The rearrangement links TRBV13 to TRBJ2-7, with 11 bases identical to TRBD1. V lost 3 bases and J lost 3; bases outside the gene matches: 4. Germline lookup yields CDR1 PRHDT and CDR2 FYEKMQ (reference sequence). There are 15 residues in the CDR3. CDR3: CASSLGGQGDYEQYF. The CDR3 DNA reads as TGTGCCAGCAGCTTGGGGGGACAGGGGGACTACGAGCAGTACTTC.

The chain employs TRBV28 and TRBJ2-1; 14 bases are a match to TRBD2. The junction had 12 bases not matched to a gene; V was cut back by 3 bases and J by 14 bases. CDR1 MDHEN and CDR2 SYDVKM come from the germline V gene. This CDR3 is 16 amino acids long. The CDR3 sequence is CASSLARLAGGQGEFF. The CDR3, as DNA: TGTGCCAGCAGTTTGGCCCGACTAGCGGGGGGGCAGGGGGAGTTCTTC. The complete variable domain, with remaining parts taken from reference TRBV28 and TRBJ2-1, reads DVKVTQSSRYLVKRTGEKVFLECVQDMDHENMFWYRQDPGLGLRLIYFSYDVKMKEKGDIPEGYSVSREKKERFSLILESASTNQTSMYLCASSLARLAGGQGEFFGPGTRLTVL.

The chain recombines TRBV20-1 with TRBJ2-5; D uncertain. Trimming took off 3 bases at V and 5 bases at J, with 16 bases between the two ends. CDR1 and CDR2 (germline): DFQATT, SNEGSKA (reference sequence). This CDR3 contains 14 residues. CDR3 sequence: CSASLTGPRETQYF. The CDR3 DNA is TGCAGTGCTAGCCTCACTGGACCCCGGGAGACCCAGTACTTC.

This clonotype was seen only a few times. This rearrangement joins TRBV20-1 to TRBJ1-6; a possible D gene is TRBD1 (6 bases). Trimming left V 3 bases short and J 1 base short, with 10 bases between. CDR1 and CDR2 (germline): DFQATT, SNEGSKA (reference sequence). This CDR3 spans 15 amino acids. The CDR3 loop is CSASTGRSYNSPLHF. Here the CDR3 DNA reads TGCAGTGCTAGCACAGGGCGGTCCTATAATTCACCCCTCCACTTT.

J is TRBJ2-1 and V is TRBV7-3; 8 nucleotides align to TRBD1. Per the germline V gene, CDR1 is SGHTA and CDR2 is FQGTGA. The CDR3 consists of 16 residues. V lost 4 bases, J lost 5 bases, and 10 bases stayed unmatched. For the CDR3, the DNA is TGTGCCAGCAGCTGGGCAGGGGGCGTAGGGAACAATGAGCAGTTCTTC. As protein: CASSWAGGVGNNEQFF. Looking up the rest from reference TRBV7-3 and TRBJ2-1 gives the full variable domain: GAGVSQTPSNKVTEKGKYVELRCDPISGHTALYWYRQSLGQGPEFLIYFQGTGAADDSGLPNDRFFAVRPEGSVSTLKIQRTERGDSAVYLCASSWAGGVGNNEQFFGPGTRLTVL.

This chain connects TRBV4-2 to TRBJ2-1; 11 bases map to TRBD1. In germline, CDR1 is LGHNA, CDR2 YNFKEQ. The V segment lost 4 bases and the J segment 5 bases; nucleotides outside the gene matches: 4. This CDR3 has 15 residues. DNA of the CDR3: TGTGCCAGCAGCCGCGGACAGGGGGCAGACAATGAGCAGTTCTTC. It translates to CASSRGQGADNEQFF.

The chain uses TRBV9 and TRBJ1-6; TRBD1 might be the D (6 bases). The CDR3 extends over 15 amino acids. V was clipped by 4 bases and J by 9 bases, with 17 bases between them. Per the germline V gene, CDR1 is SGDLS and CDR2 is YYNGEE. CDR3 sequence reads: CASSPVGTGASPLHF. CDR3 nucleotide sequence: TGTGCCAGCAGCCCAGTAGGAACGGGGGCTTCACCCCTCCACTTT. Looking up the rest from reference TRBV9 and TRBJ1-6 gives the full variable domain: DSGVTQTPKHLITATGQRVTLRCSPRSGDLSVYWYQQSLDQGLQFLIQYYNGEERAKGNILERFSAQQFPDLHSELNLSSLELGDSALYFCASSPVGTGASPLHFGNGTRLTVT.

This clonotype has only one observation. J is TRBJ2-7 and V is TRBV7-3; the D gene is possibly TRBD1 (5 bases). The J call is in doubt because the DNA end fits TRBJ2-5 better. The germline gives CDR1 SGHTA, CDR2 FQGTGA. The CDR3 totals 13 residues. CDR3 bases: TGTGCCAGCAGCCCAACAGGTTGGGGGACCCAGTACTTC. Protein: CASSPTGWGTQYF.

The V gene is TRBV7-3, the J gene TRBJ2-7, with D unresolved. The V end lost 5 bases, the J end lost 4 bases, and 12 bases lay between the germline ends. This CDR3 is 13 amino acids long. Germline V gives CDR1 SGHTA, CDR2 FQGTGA. CDR3 sequence: CASSHSAAYEQYF. The CDR3, as DNA: TGTGCCAGCAGCCACTCGGCGGCTTACGAGCAGTACTTC.

The chain has TRBV12-3 or TRBV12-4 and TRBJ2-1; TRBD1 aligns across 11 bases. The V segment lost 6 bases and the J segment 8 bases; nucleotides outside the gene matches: 6. The CDR3 extends over 14 amino acids. The CDR3 reads CASRRGTGGYEQFF. The CDR3 coding sequence is TGTGCCAGCAGGCGCGGGACAGGGGGTTATGAGCAGTTCTTC.

The gene calls are TRBV7-2 and TRBJ2-1; 12 nucleotides agree with TRBD2. The J call is doubtful: the DNA matches TRBJ2-7 better. Germline V gene data show CDR1 as SGHTA and CDR2 as FQGNSA. CDR3 length: 15 amino acids. Here the CDR3 reads CASSSGLAGYNEQYF. CDR3 in DNA: TGTGCCAGCAGCTCCGGACTAGCGGGGTACAATGAGCAGTACTTC.

This clonotype was observed once. The chain has TRBV12-3 or TRBV12-4 and TRBJ1-5; TRBD1 is a possible D gene (6 bases). Trimming removed 3 bases at V and 7 bases at J, with 16 bases between. The CDR3 totals 15 residues. CDR3 sequence: CASSLLGGDGQPQHF. The CDR3 DNA sequence: TGTGCCAGCAGTTTGTTGGGGGGCGACGGCCAGCCCCAGCATTTT.

This clonotype was found a few times. This chain connects TRBV7-3 to TRBJ1-1; D remains unclear. Germline-derived CDR1 and CDR2 are SGHTA and FQGTGA. Deletions cut 3 bases from V and 1 base from J, with 6 bases between. CDR3 length: 13 amino acids. The CDR3 DNA sequence: TGTGCCAGCAGCTTCGGGAGGAACACTGAAGCTTTCTTT. Translated: CASSFGRNTEAFF.

This chain joins TRBV27 and TRBJ2-1, with TRBD1 as a possible D gene (6 bases). The CDR3 length is 15 residues. Trimming removed 4 bases at V and 5 bases at J, with 15 bases between. Germline-derived CDR1 and CDR2 are MNHEY and SMNVEV (reference sequence). This CDR3 reads CASSSPGQGHNEQFF. As DNA, the CDR3 is TGTGCCAGCAGTTCACCCGGGCAGGGGCACAATGAGCAGTTCTTC.

The chain employs TRBV12-3 or TRBV12-4 and TRBJ2-3; 10 nucleotides align to TRBD2. J lost 4 bases, V lost 2 bases, and 6 bases had no gene match. The CDR3 has 16 amino acids. Here the CDR3 DNA reads TGTGCCAGCAGTTTACACCTAGCGGGGGAGTCAGATACGCAGTATTTT. Its translation: CASSLHLAGESDTQYF.

This sequence joins TRBV28 and TRBJ1-5; D is ambiguous. V lost 7 bases and J lost 3, with 19 bases in between. CDR1 is MDHEN, CDR2 SYDVKM, per germline. The CDR3 consists of 16 residues. CDR3 loop: CASNTQRMGDNQPQHF. The CDR3 bases are TGTGCCAGCAACACCCAAAGGATGGGTGACAATCAGCCCCAGCATTTT.

This rearrangement joins TRBV14 to TRBJ2-7; possible D gene TRBD1, 5 bases. The DNA end is more similar to TRBJ2-5, so the J call may be wrong. Germline CDR1 is SGHDN and CDR2 is FVKESK. This CDR3 is built from 15 residues. Here the CDR3 DNA reads TGTGCCAGCAGCCCCCTGGGGCGGTCCCTGGAGACCCAGTACTTC. Translation: CASSPLGRSLETQYF.

The chain links TRBV6-1 to TRBJ2-7; no clear D gene. Judging by the DNA end, TRBJ2-1 fits better; the J call may be wrong. This CDR3 contains 11 residues. Germline V gene lookup returns CDR1 MNHNS and CDR2 SASEGT. The CDR3 nucleotides are TGTGCCAGCAGTGAATCGGGCCCCCAGTTCTTC. Translating it yields CASSESGPQFF.

This chain joins TRBV6-2 or TRBV6-3 and TRBJ1-5; D gene ambiguous. Germline V gene lookup returns CDR1 MNHEY and CDR2 SVGEGT. This CDR3 is built from 13 residues. Between the trimmed V and J ends, which lost 6 bases and 4 bases, there was a span of 10 bases. CDR3 in amino acids: CASSLQINQPQHF. CDR3 sequence (DNA): TGTGCCAGCAGCCTCCAGATTAATCAGCCCCAGCATTTT.

The chain has TRBV4-3 and TRBJ1-2, with D unresolved. Deletions cut 1 base from V and 1 base from J, with 13 bases between. CDR3 length: 16 residues. Germline assignment: CDR1 LGHNA and CDR2 YSLEER. CDR3 sequence (DNA): TGCGCCAGCAGCCAAGCTTTGGGCAGGCGTAACTATGGCTACACCTTC. Amino acid sequence: CASSQALGRRNYGYTF.

The J gene is TRBJ1-5, the V gene TRBV7-6; D unresolved. V was clipped by 0 bases and J by 4 bases, with 7 bases between them. The germline gives CDR1 SGHVS, CDR2 FNYEAQ. This CDR3 spans 14 amino acids. The CDR3 sequence is CASSLADTNQPQHF. CDR3 coding DNA: TGTGCCAGCAGCTTAGCAGACACAAATCAGCCCCAGCATTTT.

The CDR3: CASSEGPGVGGTEAFF. The CDR3 nucleotides read TGTGCCAGCAGCGAGGGGCCTGGGGTGGGTGGCACTGAAGCTTTCTTT. The chain has TRBV6-1 and TRBJ1-1; TRBD1 is a possible D gene (5 bases). Trimming shortened V by 6 bases and J by 4 bases, and 21 bases separated the two germline ends. Germline V gene data show CDR1 as MNHNS and CDR2 as SASEGT. This CDR3 comprises 16 residues.

The chain uses TRBV7-3 and TRBJ2-1; perhaps TRBD2 as D (5 bases). The CDR3 is 13 residues long. V was trimmed by 5 bases and J by 9 bases, leaving 14 bases between them. In germline, CDR1 is SGHTA, CDR2 FQGTGA. The CDR3 loop is CASSPEDSGEQFF. CDR3 bases: TGTGCCAGCAGCCCAGAGGACTCGGGTGAGCAGTTCTTC.

As for this clonotype: A clone one base away is much larger, so this may be a read error. CDR3 nucleotides: TGTGCCAGCAGCGCGATCAACACCGGGGAGCCGTTTTTT. Protein sequence: CASSAINTGEPFF. V gene TRBV9 combines with J gene TRBJ2-2, with D possibly being TRBD2 (5 bases). The germline gives CDR1 SGDLS, CDR2 YYNGEE. The length of the CDR3 is 13 residues.

The chain has TRBV9 and TRBJ1-6; weak D call: TRBD1 (6 bases). The CDR3 has 16 residues. V was shortened by 1 base and J by 4 bases, with 12 bases between the two germline ends. Per the germline V gene, CDR1 is SGDLS and CDR2 is YYNGEE. The CDR3 loop reads CASSVSTGTYNSPLHF. CDR3 coding DNA: TGTGCCAGCAGCGTAAGCACAGGGACTTATAATTCACCCCTCCACTTT.